Listed below are T cell receptor beta chains from one sample, sequenced in a study of blood T cell repertoires in COVID-19. The data were produced by immunoSEQ multiplex PCR, yet TCRdb's version contains in-frame clones alone and is incomplete. Of approximately 170,000 clones in the sample, about 88% are singletons; the top ten hold roughly 24%. The sequenced sample was peripheral blood. These receptors all stem from a man aged 60 to 69 with acute or convalescent COVID-19. The CDR3 runs from the conserved cysteine through the conserved F or W. Fields, in order: clone size, V gene, D gene, J gene, CDR3 protein, CDR3 DNA. The D gene is left open where the match is weak. Rows may omit the clone size; those that give it use once, few, many or a size class.

NA	TRBV7-9	NA	TRBJ1-4	CASSFPGENEKLFF	TGTGCCAGCAGCTTCCCAGGGGAAAATGAAAAACTGTTTTTT
NA	TRBV19	NA	TRBJ1-5	CASTSIGNQPQHF	TGTGCCAGTACTAGTATTGGGAATCAGCCCCAGCATTTT
NA	TRBV13	TRBD2	TRBJ2-1	CASSPPRAGPYNEQFF	TGTGCCAGCAGCCCGCCAAGAGCGGGGCCCTACAATGAGCAGTTCTTC
NA	TRBV30	TRBD1	TRBJ1-1	CAWGPGQGRMRAEAFF	TGTGCCTGGGGCCCCGGACAGGGACGGATGAGGGCCGAAGCTTTCTTT
NA	TRBV11-3	TRBD1	TRBJ1-5	CAIKDRGIYQPQHF	TGTGCCATCAAGGACAGGGGAATCTATCAGCCCCAGCATTTT
NA	TRBV10-2	NA	TRBJ2-2	CASSGTGAGELFF	TGCGCCAGCAGTGGGACGGGGGCCGGGGAGCTGTTTTTT
once	TRBV24-1	NA	TRBJ1-2	CATQDSYGYTF	TGTGCCACCCAAGACAGCTATGGCTACACCTTC
NA	TRBV4-3	NA	TRBJ2-7	CASSQSRGRGEQYF	TGCGCCAGCAGCCAGTCTAGGGGGCGGGGCGAGCAGTACTTC
NA	TRBV4-2	TRBD1	TRBJ1-1	CASSPGQGEGLTEAFF	TGTGCCAGCAGCCCTGGACAGGGGGAAGGATTGACTGAAGCTTTCTTT
NA	TRBV19	NA	TRBJ2-7	CASSTGQNSYEQYF	TGTGCCAGTAGTACTGGACAGAACTCCTACGAGCAGTACTTC
NA	TRBV10-3	NA	TRBJ1-1	CAISERGESEAFF	TGTGCCATCAGTGAGCGCGGGGAATCTGAAGCTTTCTTT
NA	TRBV25-1	TRBD1	TRBJ2-7	CASAHRGPREQYF	TGTGCCAGCGCTCACAGGGGGCCACGAGAGCAGTACTTC
NA	TRBV7-9	NA	TRBJ1-1	CASSRQSMRGDTEAFF	TGTGCCAGCAGCCGACAGAGTATGAGAGGAGACACTGAAGCTTTCTTT
NA	TRBV4-3	TRBD1	TRBJ1-6	CASSQDPPGQGFSSPLHF	TGCGCCAGCAGCCAAGATCCCCCGGGACAGGGGTTTTCTTCACCCCTCCACTTT
NA	TRBV6-1	TRBD2	TRBJ2-7	CASSVAGEYEQYF	TGTGCCAGCAGTGTAGCGGGAGAATACGAGCAGTACTTC
NA	TRBV7-3	TRBD1	TRBJ1-1	CASSPHRDSSLAFF	TGTGCCAGCAGCCCACACCGGGACAGCTCTTTAGCTTTCTTT
NA	TRBV20-1	TRBD1	TRBJ1-1	CSATGDSEAFF	TGCAGTGCTACCGGGGACAGTGAAGCTTTCTTT
NA	TRBV4-1	TRBD2	TRBJ2-1	CASSQDSTSGRVTNEQFF	TGCGCCAGCAGCCAAGACTCGACTAGCGGGAGGGTAACAAATGAGCAGTTCTTC
NA	TRBV27	TRBD1	TRBJ1-1	CASSLAQGLTEAFF	TGTGCCAGCAGTTTAGCACAGGGGCTCACTGAAGCTTTCTTT
NA	TRBV6-5	NA	TRBJ1-1	CANGQTQNTEAFF	TGTGCCAACGGACAGACTCAGAACACTGAAGCTTTCTTT
NA	TRBV29-1	TRBD1	TRBJ1-2	CSAHLDREGYTF	TGCAGCGCCCATTTGGACAGGGAAGGCTACACCTTC
NA	TRBV11-1	NA	TRBJ1-6	CASSLHSGDNSPLHF	TGTGCCAGCAGCTTACACAGCGGGGATAATTCACCCCTCCACTTT
NA	TRBV7-2	TRBD1	TRBJ1-4	CASSSGTVNEKLFF	TGTGCCAGCAGCTCCGGGACAGTTAATGAAAAACTGTTTTTT
NA	TRBV7-9	TRBD1	TRBJ1-3	CASSFGGQGAGNTIYF	TGTGCCAGCAGCTTTGGGGGACAGGGGGCCGGAAACACCATATATTTT
NA	TRBV19	NA	TRBJ2-3	CAASVVGRTDTQYF	TGTGCCGCGTCCGTGGTGGGCCGCACAGATACGCAGTATTTT
NA	TRBV30	NA	TRBJ2-6	CAWSARFGELRANVLTF	TGTGCCTGGAGTGCCCGTTTTGGTGAGCTCAGGGCCAACGTCCTGACTTTC
once	TRBV2	NA	TRBJ2-4	CASSEQANIQYF	TGTGCCAGCAGTGAACAGGCTAATATTCAGTACTTC